This section outlines one TCR beta chain sequence together with its context. Its matching antigen is unknown. Carried by the TCR beta cDNA libraries were unique molecular identifiers. TCRdb itself ran the PCR reads through MiXCR, one entry per CDR3 protein. Among about 160,000 distinct CDR3 sequences listed, approximately 35% were seen once. The data derive from a study of post-analysis software for immune sequencing data. Findings of the study overall: For normalized Chao1 diversity, multiple sclerosis patients scored significantly lower than controls did. When the samples were clustered directly with F measure, those that had been prepared in the same batch showed strong co-clustering. Relative to controls, patients had a few TRBV segments at higher frequency, with TRBV5-6, TRBV5-1 and TRBV20-1 among these.

V trimming: 4 bases; J trimming: 6 bases; junction bases outside the gene matches: 11. The CDR3 sequence is 15 residues long. Germline V gives CDR1 SGHAT, CDR2 FQNNGV. The chain employs TRBV11-2 and TRBJ1-2, with 7 bases lining up with TRBD1. Sequenced material: blood, taken after autologous hematopoietic stem cell transplantation. The source is a girl aged 10 to 17 with multiple sclerosis. In DNA, the CDR3 is TGTGCCAGCAGCTACTACAGGGGCAGGGGACATGGCTACACCTTC. Residues: CASSYYRGRGHGYTF.